This entry lists 18 T cell receptor beta chains sequenced from one sample in a study of CD8 T cells in ankylosing spondylitis. Each CDR3 protein gets one entry after TCRdb re-called the 5' RACE reads with MiXCR. There are around 90,000 distinct CDR3 sequences in the sample; more than 25% occur only once, and less than 60% lies in the top ten. Sample: blood, either unsorted or a sorted T cell fraction (not recorded which). These receptors came from a male donor with ankylosing spondylitis or in good health (not recorded which).

This clonotype was counted between two and nine times. The J gene is TRBJ1-1, the V gene TRBV20-1; a weak D match, TRBD1 (5 bases). CDR3 length: 13 amino acids. The V end was cut by 0 bases, the J end by 4 bases, with 9 bases between. CDR1 is DFQATT and CDR2 is SNEGSKA in the germline V gene (reference sequence). The DNA of the CDR3 is TGCAGTGCTAGAGATCTAAGGGGCACTGAAGCTTTCTTT. Its protein is CSARDLRGTEAFF.

This chain uses TRBV10-3 with TRBJ2-3; D is unresolved. The ends were cut back, 3 bases at V and 5 bases at J, with 3 bases in the middle. Per germline, CDR1 ENHRY and CDR2 SYGVKD. This CDR3 has 11 residues. The DNA for the CDR3 is TGTGCCATCAGTGATCTAGATACGCAGTATTTT. Translating gives CAISDLDTQYF.

This clonotype was counted only a few times. This chain links TRBV12-3 or TRBV12-4 with TRBJ2-5; TRBD2 matches at 11 bases. This CDR3 is 13 amino acids long. The trim removed 3 bases at V and 7 bases at J, leaving 1 base unmatched. The CDR3 DNA reads TGTGCCAGCAGTTTGGGGACTAGCGGGACCCAGTACTTC. This codes for CASSLGTSGTQYF.

This clonotype was seen ten or more times. The chain combines TRBV5-1 with TRBJ2-7; the D call may be TRBD1 or TRBD2 (5 bases each). CDR3 size: 11 residues. V was cut by 5 bases and J by 4 bases, with 7 bases left in between. The germline CDR1 and CDR2 sequences are SGHRS and YFSETQ. In DNA, the CDR3 is TGCGCCAGCAGGAGGGGTTACGAGCAGTACTTC. Its translation is CASRRGYEQYF.

In its sample, this clonotype was seen a few times. The chain employs TRBV12-3 or TRBV12-4 and TRBJ2-7; TRBD2 agrees at 8 bases. The CDR3 is made up of 14 amino acids. The V segment lost 10 bases and the J segment 6 bases; nucleotides outside the gene matches: 14. The CDR3 DNA follows: TGTGCCACCACGAGCGGGAGTTTGCAAAGCGAGCAGTACTTC. Amino acid sequence: CATTSGSLQSEQYF.

J is TRBJ2-1 and V is TRBV24-1; perhaps TRBD1 as D (7 bases). The CDR3 runs to 16 residues. V was pared by 6 bases and J by 8 bases, with 22 bases between. CDR1 and CDR2 from the germline V gene are KGHDR and SFDVKD. CDR3 DNA sequence: TGTGCCACCAGTTCCCCAGGGGGGTATGTGGACGATGAGCAGTTCTTC. This sequence encodes CATSSPGGYVDDEQFF.

This clonotype was observed a handful of times. This rearrangement joins TRBV5-1 to TRBJ2-1, with 12 bases matching TRBD1. Germline lookup yields CDR1 SGHRS and CDR2 YFSETQ. V gave up 4 bases and J gave up 8 bases; unmatched junction bases: 4. The CDR3 runs to 14 residues. CDR3 region: CASSPGQGADEQFF. The CDR3, as DNA: TGCGCCAGCAGCCCGGGACAGGGGGCCGATGAGCAGTTCTTC.

V and J are TRBV20-1 and TRBJ2-3; D perhaps matches TRBD1 (5 bases). The germline V and J ends were trimmed by 5 bases and 4 bases, with 13 bases remaining between them. This CDR3 is 13 amino acids long. Germline V gene sequence: CDR1 DFQATT, CDR2 SNEGSKA (reference sequence). The CDR3 sequence: CSASDSGPDTQYF. The CDR3 DNA follows: TGCAGTGCTTCAGATTCAGGGCCAGATACGCAGTATTTT.

This clonotype was picked up a small number of times. The genes are TRBV28 and TRBJ2-1; 9 bases line up with TRBD2. V trimming: 3 bases; J trimming: 3 bases; junction bases outside the gene matches: 6. The CDR3 is 16 amino acids. Germline CDR1 reads MDHEN; CDR2 reads SYDVKM. The CDR3 spells CASSLVLAGYYNEQFF. Here the CDR3 DNA reads TGTGCCAGCAGTTTGGTCCTAGCGGGATACTACAATGAGCAGTTCTTC.

In its sample, this clonotype was seen a few times. The CDR3 nucleotides are TGTGCCAGCAGCTCCACAGGGGGCGTTGGAGATACGCAGTATTTT. This codes for CASSSTGGVGDTQYF. The rearrangement joins TRBV7-3 to TRBJ2-3, with 9 nucleotides matching TRBD1. The junction had 7 bases not matched to a gene; V was cut back by 4 bases and J by 5 bases. Germline lookup yields CDR1 SGHTA and CDR2 FQGTGA. CDR3 length: 15 residues.

This clonotype was counted between two and nine times. This chain links TRBV27 with TRBJ2-1; D might be TRBD1 (5 bases). V was trimmed by 3 bases and J by 5 bases, leaving 5 bases between them. The V gene's germline CDR1 is MNHEY and CDR2 SMNVEV (reference sequence). The CDR3 spans 12 residues. This CDR3 reads CASSLGHNEQFF. The DNA for the CDR3 is TGTGCCAGCAGTTTGGGGCACAATGAGCAGTTCTTC.

A few counts support this clonotype. The chain couples TRBV20-1 to TRBJ2-5; TRBD2 matches at 9 bases. The length of the CDR3 is 15 residues. CDR1 and CDR2 from the germline V gene are DFQATT and SNEGSKA (reference sequence). The V and J ends lost 3 bases and 9 bases, in that order; junction bases with no gene match: 14. CDR3 sequence: CSASLPKRGADAQYF. CDR3 sequence (DNA): TGCAGTGCTAGCCTTCCGAAGCGGGGGGCTGACGCCCAGTACTTC.

The chain is built from TRBV7-2 and TRBJ2-1; 11 bases map to TRBD1. Germline CDR1 reads SGHTA; CDR2 reads FQGNSA. CDR3 size: 15 residues. The V gene end was trimmed by 1 base and the J gene end by 6 bases; junction bases not matched to a gene: 2. CDR3 amino acids: CASSLEGTGGNEQFF. Here the CDR3 DNA reads TGTGCCAGCAGCTTAGAAGGGACAGGGGGCAATGAGCAGTTCTTC.

The chain links TRBV29-1 to TRBJ1-1, with 9 bases aligning to TRBD1. Germline CDR1 SQVTM, CDR2 ANQGSEA. The CDR3 extends over 11 amino acids. This chain's CDR3 is CNTGGSTEAFF. Written as DNA, the CDR3 is TGCAACACAGGGGGCTCCACTGAAGCTTTCTTT.

The chain couples TRBV24-1 to TRBJ1-1; D unclear. This CDR3 comprises 13 residues. Germline V lookup: CDR1 KGHDR, CDR2 SFDVKD. The ends were cut back, 2 bases at V and 1 base at J, with 4 bases in the middle. CDR3 amino acids: CATSDWKNTEAFF. CDR3 in DNA: TGTGCCACCAGTGATTGGAAGAACACTGAAGCTTTCTTT.

This clonotype came up a few times. The CDR3 bases are TGTGCCAGCAGCCCCCCGACTCTGACAGGGATTGATCAGCCCCAGCATTTT. It specifies CASSPPTLTGIDQPQHF. V is TRBV7-8 and J is TRBJ1-5; 7 bases line up with TRBD1. V lost 5 bases to trimming and J lost 5 bases; unmatched junction nucleotides: 15. The germline V gene encodes CDR1 SGHVS and CDR2 FQNEAQ. CDR3 length: 17 amino acids.

There are a few counts of this clonotype. CDR3: CASNLIEEAFF. The CDR3 DNA reads as TGTGCCAGCAACCTTATAGAAGAAGCTTTCTTT. V usage is TRBV7-9 and J usage is TRBJ1-1; D is unresolved. The CDR3 runs 11 residues. Between the trimmed V and J ends, which lost 7 bases and 8 bases, there was a span of 11 bases. Germline V CDR1 and CDR2: SEHNR, FQNEAQ (reference sequence).

The rearrangement links TRBV12-3 or TRBV12-4 to TRBJ1-2, with 7 bases lining up with TRBD1. The CDR3 covers 15 residues. The V segment lost 5 bases and the J segment 7 bases; nucleotides outside the gene matches: 13. Written as DNA, the CDR3 is TGTGCCAGCAGTAGTTTGGGGCAGGGGGACTCTGGCTACACCTTC. Its translation: CASSSLGQGDSGYTF.